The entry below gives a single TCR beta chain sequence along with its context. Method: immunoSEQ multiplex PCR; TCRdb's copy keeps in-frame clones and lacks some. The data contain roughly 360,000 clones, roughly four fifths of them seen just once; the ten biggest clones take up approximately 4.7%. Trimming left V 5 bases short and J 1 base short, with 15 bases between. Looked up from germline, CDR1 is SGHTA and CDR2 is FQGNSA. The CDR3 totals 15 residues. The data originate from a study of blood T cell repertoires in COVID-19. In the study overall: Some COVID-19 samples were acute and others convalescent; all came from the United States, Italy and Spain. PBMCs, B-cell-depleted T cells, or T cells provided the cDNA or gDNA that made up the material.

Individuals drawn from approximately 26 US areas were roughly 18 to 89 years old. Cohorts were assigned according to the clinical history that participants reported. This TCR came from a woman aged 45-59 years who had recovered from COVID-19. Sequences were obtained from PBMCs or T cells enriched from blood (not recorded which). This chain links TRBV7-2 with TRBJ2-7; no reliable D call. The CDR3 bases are TGTGCCAGCAGCCCCCGGGTGACGAGGTCCTACGAGCAGTACTTC. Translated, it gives CASSPRVTRSYEQYF.